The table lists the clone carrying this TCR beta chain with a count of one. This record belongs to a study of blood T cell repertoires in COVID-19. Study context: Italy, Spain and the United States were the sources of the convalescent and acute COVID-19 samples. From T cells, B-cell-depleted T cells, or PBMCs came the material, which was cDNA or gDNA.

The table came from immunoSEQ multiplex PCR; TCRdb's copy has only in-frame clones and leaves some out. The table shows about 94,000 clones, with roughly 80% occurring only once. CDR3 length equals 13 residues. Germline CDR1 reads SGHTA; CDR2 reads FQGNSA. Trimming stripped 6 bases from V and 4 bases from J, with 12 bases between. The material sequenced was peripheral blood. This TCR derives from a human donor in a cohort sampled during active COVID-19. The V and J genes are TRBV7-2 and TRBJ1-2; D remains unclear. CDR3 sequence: CASSQTNRYGYTF. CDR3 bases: TGTGCCAGCAGTCAGACAAATCGCTATGGCTACACCTTC.